The clone carrying this TCR beta chain appeared a few times. The entry originates in a study of T cells in Graves' hyperthyroidism and ophthalmopathy. Amplification of TCR beta CDR3 regions used RNA as the template. HTBI primers drove first-round RT-PCR of the TCR CDR3. TCRdb used MiXCR to reprocess the multiplex PCR reads, holding one entry per CDR3 protein. The table lists fewer than 350,000 distinct CDR3 sequences, about 13% of them singletons, with approximately 7.9% in the top ten. CDR3 length: 14 residues. The junction had 8 bases not matched to a gene; V was cut back by 6 bases and J by 5 bases. Per the germline V gene, CDR1 is SGHTA and CDR2 is FQGNSA.

The material sequenced was blood. V gene TRBV7-2 combines with J gene TRBJ2-5; 8 nucleotides match TRBD2. The sequence was obtained from a woman between 40 and 55 years old with Graves' hyperthyroidism. The CDR3 loop is CASSDPGTRETQYF. In DNA form, the CDR3 reads TGTGCCAGCAGTGACCCCGGGACTAGGGAGACCCAGTACTTC. Together with reference TRBV7-2 and TRBJ2-5, the CDR3 gives the full variable domain: GAGVSQSPSNKVTEKGKDVELRCDPISGHTALYWYRQSLGQGLEFLIYFQGNSAPDKSGLPSDRFSAERTGGSVSTLTIQRTQQEDSAVYLCASSDPGTRETQYFGPGTRLLVL.